This TCR beta chain is drawn from a study of blood T cells in healthy people across ages. Study outcomes and limitations: CMV infection status of these donors was not known. Roughly linearly, TCR beta diversity per million T cells fell as age increased.

Combining a sample-barcoded 5' primer with a J-beta primer mix, a second PCR ran for 7 to 11 cycles. From the 5' RACE reads, TCRdb called clonotypes with MiXCR, one entry per CDR3 protein. Among about 760,000 distinct CDR3 sequences listed, 45% to 70% were seen once. For this clonotype: Its target is not known.

Sequencing input: blood. The receptor was isolated from a man between 35 and 55 years old in good health.

The chain's CDR3 is CASSATGGDSPLHF. CDR3 bases: TGTGCCAGCAGCGCGACAGGGGGGGATTCACCCCTCCACTTT. The chain employs TRBV13 and TRBJ1-6; 9 bases agree with TRBD1. V shed 5 bases, J shed 8 bases, and the junction held 4 bases outside the gene matches. The germline V gene has CDR1 PRHDT and CDR2 FYEKMQ (reference sequence). The CDR3 contains 14 residues.